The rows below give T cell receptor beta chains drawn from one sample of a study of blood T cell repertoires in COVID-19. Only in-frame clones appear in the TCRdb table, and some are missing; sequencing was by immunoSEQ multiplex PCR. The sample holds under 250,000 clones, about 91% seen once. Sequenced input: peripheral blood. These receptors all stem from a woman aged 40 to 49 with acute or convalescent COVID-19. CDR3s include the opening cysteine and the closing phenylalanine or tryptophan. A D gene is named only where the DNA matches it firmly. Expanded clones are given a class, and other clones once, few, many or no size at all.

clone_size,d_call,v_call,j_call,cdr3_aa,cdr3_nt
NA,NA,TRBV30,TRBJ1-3,CAWSGGQLHSGNTIYF,TGTGCCTGGAGTGGTGGGCAGCTTCACTCTGGAAACACCATATATTTT
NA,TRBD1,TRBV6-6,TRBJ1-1,CASKRGTGGTEAFF,TGTGCCAGCAAGAGGGGGACAGGAGGCACTGAAGCTTTCTTT
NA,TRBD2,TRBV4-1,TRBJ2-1,CASSQVLAGDNEQFF,TGCGCCAGCAGCCAAGTACTAGCGGGGGACAATGAGCAGTTCTTC
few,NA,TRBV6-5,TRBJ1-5,CASSRVSNQPQHF,TGTGCCAGCAGTAGAGTTAGCAATCAGCCCCAGCATTTT
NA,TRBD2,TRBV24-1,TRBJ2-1,CATSDGTSGTLNEQFF,TGTGCCACCAGTGATGGGACTAGCGGGACCCTAAATGAGCAGTTCTTC
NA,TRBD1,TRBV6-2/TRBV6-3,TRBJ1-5,CASSYPPVRGWSQPQHF,TGTGCCAGCAGTTACCCCCCGGTCAGGGGGTGGTCTCAGCCCCAGCATTTT
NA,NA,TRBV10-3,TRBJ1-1,CASKASVNTEAFF,TGTGCCAGCAAAGCCTCGGTGAACACTGAAGCTTTCTTT
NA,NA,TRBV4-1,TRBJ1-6,CASSQAGRNNSPLHF,TGCGCCAGCAGCCAGGCAGGCAGGAATAATTCACCCCTCCACTTT
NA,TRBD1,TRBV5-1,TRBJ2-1,CASSRSGQGAVYNEQFF,TGCGCCAGCAGCCGTTCAGGACAGGGGGCAGTCTACAATGAGCAGTTCTTC
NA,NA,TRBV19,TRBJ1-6,CASSAGEPLHF,TGTGCCAGTAGTGCGGGAGAACCCCTCCACTTT
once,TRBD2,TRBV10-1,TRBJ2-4,CASSESTAGENIQYF,TGCGCCAGCAGTGAGTCGACGGCGGGAGAAAACATTCAGTACTTC
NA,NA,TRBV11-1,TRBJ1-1,CASSLALAGANTEAFF,TGTGCCAGCAGCTTAGCGTTGGCAGGGGCCAACACTGAAGCTTTCTTT
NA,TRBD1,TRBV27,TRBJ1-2,CASSPRDRVGYGYTF,TGTGCCAGCAGTCCCCGAGACAGGGTCGGCTATGGCTACACCTTC
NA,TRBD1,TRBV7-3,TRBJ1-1,CASSSLQGTEAFF,TGTGCCAGCAGCTCCTTACAGGGGACTGAAGCTTTCTTT
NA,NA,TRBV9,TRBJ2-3,CASSEGHSTDTQYF,TGTGCCAGCAGCGAAGGACATAGCACAGATACGCAGTATTTT
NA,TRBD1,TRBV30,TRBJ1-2,CAWSSGQTVGYTF,TGTGCCTGGTCCTCGGGACAGACGGTCGGCTACACCTTC
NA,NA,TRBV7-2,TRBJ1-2,CASSAQALKVSGYTF,TGTGCCAGCAGCGCACAGGCCCTAAAGGTGTCCGGCTACACCTTC
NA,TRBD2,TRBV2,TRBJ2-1,CASSSTRTSGGLHIYNEQFF,TGTGCCAGCAGTTCTACTCGGACTAGCGGGGGCCTACACATATACAATGAGCAGTTCTTC
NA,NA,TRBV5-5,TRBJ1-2,CASSLEGTSNYGYTF,TGTGCCAGCAGCTTGGAGGGGACTTCCAACTATGGCTACACCTTC
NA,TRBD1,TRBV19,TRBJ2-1,CASSIGTDYNEQFF,TGTGCCAGTAGTATCGGGACAGACTACAATGAGCAGTTCTTC
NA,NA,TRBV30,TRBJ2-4,CAWSVLHRLAKNIQYF,TGTGCCTGGAGTGTACTCCACAGATTAGCCAAAAACATTCAGTACTTC
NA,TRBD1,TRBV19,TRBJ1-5,CASSYRDRKVWVGQPQHF,TGTGCCAGTAGTTACCGGGACAGGAAGGTTTGGGTGGGTCAGCCCCAGCATTTT
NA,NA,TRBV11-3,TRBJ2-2,CASSAKVLGGELFF,TGTGCCAGCAGCGCTAAGGTCCTCGGGGGGGAGCTGTTTTTT
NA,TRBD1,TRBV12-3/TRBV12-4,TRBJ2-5,CASSGQGRETQYF,TGTGCCAGCAGCGGACAGGGGCGAGAGACCCAGTACTTC
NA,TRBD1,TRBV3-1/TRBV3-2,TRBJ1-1,CASSPRSGQGAITFF,TGTGCCAGCAGCCCCAGATCGGGACAGGGGGCGATAACTTTCTTT
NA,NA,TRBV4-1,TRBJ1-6,CASSQLQTVNSPLHF,TGCGCCAGCAGCCAACTCCAGACAGTGAATTCACCCCTCCACTTT
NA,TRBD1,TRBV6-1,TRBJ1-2,CASSEVETGTDYGYTF,TGTGCCAGCAGTGAAGTGGAGACCGGGACAGACTATGGCTACACCTTC
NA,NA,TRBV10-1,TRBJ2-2,CASSERRGPNTGELFF,TGCGCCAGCAGTGAACGCAGGGGCCCGAACACCGGGGAGCTGTTTTTT
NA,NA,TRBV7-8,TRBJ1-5,CASSLQHSNQPQHF,TGTGCCAGCAGCTTACAACATAGCAATCAGCCCCAGCATTTT
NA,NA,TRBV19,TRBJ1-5,CASTRGGFNQPQHF,TGTGCCAGTACCCGAGGCGGATTCAATCAGCCCCAGCATTTT
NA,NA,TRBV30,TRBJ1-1,CAWSRQVSTGQGAFF,TGTGCCTGGAGCCGACAGGTGTCGACTGGCCAGGGAGCTTTCTTT
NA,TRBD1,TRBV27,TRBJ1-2,CASSLTRQGASYGYTF,TGTGCCAGCAGTTTAACAAGACAGGGAGCCTCCTATGGCTACACCTTC
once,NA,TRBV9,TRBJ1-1,CASSVGLGLTNTEAFF,TGTGCCAGCAGCGTAGGGTTAGGACTGACGAACACTGAAGCTTTCTTT
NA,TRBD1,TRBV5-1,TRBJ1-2,CASSREGARYGYTF,TGCGCCAGCAGCCGTGAGGGGGCTCGATATGGCTACACCTTC
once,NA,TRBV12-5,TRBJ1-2,CASGPEGRPANYGYTF,TGTGCTAGTGGTCCGGAGGGACGGCCGGCTAACTATGGCTACACCTTC
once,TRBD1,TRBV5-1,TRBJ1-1,CASSAGQGPTEAFF,TGCGCCAGCAGCGCGGGACAGGGTCCCACTGAAGCTTTCTTT
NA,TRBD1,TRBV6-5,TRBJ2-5,CASSYGDRDQETQYF,TGTGCCAGCAGTTACGGGGACAGGGACCAAGAGACCCAGTACTTC